The 5 T cell receptor beta chains below come from one sample, sequenced in a study of cytomegalovirus exposure and HLA in healthy donors. PCR primers comprised 60 Vbeta and 13 Jbeta primers. Libraries were prepared by immunoSEQ multiplex PCR; TCRdb keeps only in-frame clonotypes and omits some of them. The sample has tens of thousands of clones; 80% to 90% are singletons. Sequences were obtained from PBMCs. These TCRs come from a woman between 25 and 40 years old in good health and CMV-seronegative.

The gene calls are TRBV20-1 and TRBJ2-1; D remains ambiguous. The CDR3 is 10 amino acids. Trimming left V 1 base short and J 14 bases short, with 9 bases between. Germline assignment: CDR1 DFQATT and CDR2 SNEGSKA (reference sequence). The CDR3 DNA reads as TGCAGTGCTAGAGTGCGCTCGGAGTTCTTC. Residues: CSARVRSEFF.

The chain recombines TRBV4-3 with TRBJ1-6; 7 bases agree with TRBD1. Germline values: CDR1 LGHNA, CDR2 YSLEER. The junction had 6 bases not matched to a gene; V was cut back by 1 base and J by 6 bases. The CDR3 runs 16 residues. The DNA for the CDR3 is TGCGCCAGCAGCCAAGTCCTAGGGGGCCCTAATTCACCCCTCCACTTT. Encoded protein: CASSQVLGGPNSPLHF.

This clone has a single count. This rearrangement joins TRBV11-3 to TRBJ1-1; no clear D gene. This CDR3 has 14 residues. Per germline, CDR1 SGHNT and CDR2 YENEEA. V was cut by 1 base and J by 4 bases, with 10 bases left in between. This CDR3 is CASSLVEGSTEAFF. The DNA of the CDR3 is TGTGCCAGCAGCTTAGTGGAGGGATCCACTGAAGCTTTCTTT. The full variable domain, with the rest looked up from reference TRBV11-3 and TRBJ1-1, is EAGVVQSPRYKIIEKKQPVAFWCNPISGHNTLYWYLQNLGQGPELLIRYENEEAVDDSQLPKDRFSAERLKGVDSTLKIQPAELGDSAVYLCASSLVEGSTEAFFGQGTRLTVV.

V is TRBV28 and J is TRBJ1-1; 8 bases are shared with TRBD1. The CDR3 consists of 16 residues. J gave up 0 bases and V 4 bases, and 7 bases lay outside the gene matches. Germline V gene lookup returns CDR1 MDHEN and CDR2 SYDVKM. The CDR3 region is CASSSTGANMNTEAFF. The CDR3 nucleotides read TGTGCCAGCAGTTCGACAGGGGCGAACATGAACACTGAAGCTTTCTTT.

CDR3 region: CASSYSRDTGYTF. In nucleotides, the CDR3 is TGTGCCAGCAGTTACTCAAGGGACACCGGCTACACCTTC. This chain uses TRBV6-5 with TRBJ1-2, with a tentative D call TRBD1 (6 bases). The CDR3 has 13 amino acids. The V gene lost 0 bases and the J gene lost 8 bases, with 10 bases spanning the gap. Germline loops: CDR1 MNHEY, CDR2 SVGAGI.